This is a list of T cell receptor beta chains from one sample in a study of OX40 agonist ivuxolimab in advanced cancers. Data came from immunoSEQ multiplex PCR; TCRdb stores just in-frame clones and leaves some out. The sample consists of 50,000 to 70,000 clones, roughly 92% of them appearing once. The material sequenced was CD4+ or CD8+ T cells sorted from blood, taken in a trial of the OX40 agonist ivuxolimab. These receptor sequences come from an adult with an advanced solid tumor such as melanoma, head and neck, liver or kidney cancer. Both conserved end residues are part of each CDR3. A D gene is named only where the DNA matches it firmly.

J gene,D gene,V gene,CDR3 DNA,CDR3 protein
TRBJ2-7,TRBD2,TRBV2,TGTGCCAGCAGTGAAGTTAGCGGGAGGGCCAAGAAATTC,CASSEVSGRAKKF
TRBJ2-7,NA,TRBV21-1,TGTGCCAGCAGCCTTCAGGTTTTAGGGTCCTACGAGCAGTACTTC,CASSLQVLGSYEQYF
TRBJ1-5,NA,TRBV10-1,TGCGCCAGCACCGGACCCCTGGTGCATTTT,CASTGPLVHF
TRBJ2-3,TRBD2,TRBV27,TGTGCCAGCAGTTTATCAACTAGCGGGGCTACAGATACGCAGTATTTT,CASSLSTSGATDTQYF
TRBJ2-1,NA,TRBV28,TGTGCCAGCAGTTTATGGGGAAGCTCCTACAATGAGCAGTTCTTC,CASSLWGSSYNEQFF
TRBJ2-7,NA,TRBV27,TGTGCCAGCAGGCTTATTTATGGCAGGGGGGGGCACGAGCAGTACTTC,CASRLIYGRGGHEQYF
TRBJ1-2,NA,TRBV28,TGTGCCAGCAGTCCCCCAGGGGCCGGGGACTATGGCTACACCTTC,CASSPPGAGDYGYTF
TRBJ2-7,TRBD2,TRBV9,TGTGCCAGCAGCCCTAGTGGTAGCGGGATCTACGAGCAGTACTTC,CASSPSGSGIYEQYF
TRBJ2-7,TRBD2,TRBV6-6,TGTGCCAGCAGTTACTCGATGGCTAGCGGAGCCGAGCAGTACTTC,CASSYSMASGAEQYF
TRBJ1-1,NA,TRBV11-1,TGTGCCAGCAGCTCGAGTGGGGGCCGTTTCACTGAAGCTTTCTTT,CASSSSGGRFTEAFF
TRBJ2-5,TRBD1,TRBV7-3,TGTGCCAGCAGTCAAGACAGGGGGGAGACCCAGTACTTC,CASSQDRGETQYF
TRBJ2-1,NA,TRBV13,TGTGCCAGCAGCTCTGCGGGTTTCTACAATGAGCAGTTCTTC,CASSSAGFYNEQFF
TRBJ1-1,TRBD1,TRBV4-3,TGCGCCAGCAGCCAAGGGGAAACAGGGGAGACTGAAGCTTTCTTT,CASSQGETGETEAFF
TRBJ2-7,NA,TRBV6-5,TGTGCCAGCAGTTACGACAGAGGCTACGAGCAGTACTTC,CASSYDRGYEQYF